Presented here are 19 T cell receptor beta chains from one specimen sequenced in a study of blood T cell repertoires in COVID-19. Libraries were prepared by immunoSEQ multiplex PCR; TCRdb keeps only in-frame clonotypes and omits some of them. The repertoire consists of more than 200,000 clones, with about 90% occurring once and the leading ten covering less than 4.5%. Sequencing was done on a sample of PBMCs or T cells enriched from blood (not recorded which). The receptors derive from a woman aged 25 to 39 with acute COVID-19.

The table lists this clone with a count of one. V gene TRBV3-1 (or the pseudogene TRBV3-2) combines with J gene TRBJ1-6; 8 bases line up with TRBD1. Germline V gives CDR1 LGHDT, CDR2 YNNKEL (reference sequence). The CDR3 extends over 17 amino acids. V dropped 1 base and J dropped 9; count of bases not matched to a gene: 11. This CDR3 is CASSQGAPGQGASPLHF. As DNA, the CDR3 is TGTGCCAGCAGCCAAGGGGCCCCCGGACAGGGAGCTTCACCCCTCCACTTT.

V and J are TRBV30 and TRBJ1-1; no firm D call. Germline V gene sequence: CDR1 GTSNPN, CDR2 SVGIG (reference sequence). Trimming left V 1 base short and J 4 bases short, with 10 bases between. The CDR3 loop spans 13 amino acids. CDR3 nucleotide sequence: TGTGCCTGGAGTGGTGCGGTAGGCACTGAAGCTTTCTTT. Its protein is CAWSGAVGTEAFF.

V is TRBV29-1 and J is TRBJ2-3; 9 nucleotides agree with TRBD1. After removal of 5 bases from V and 0 bases from J, the junction contained 9 bases not matched to a gene. Looked up from germline, CDR1 is SQVTM and CDR2 is ANQGSEA. This CDR3 is 16 amino acids long. The CDR3 spells CSVRQGGGLSTDTQYF. CDR3 DNA: TGCAGCGTTCGACAGGGGGGGGGACTTAGCACAGATACGCAGTATTTT.

The chain recombines TRBV2 with TRBJ1-5, with 7 bases aligning to TRBD1. The trim removed 6 bases at V and 8 bases at J, leaving 13 bases unmatched. Per the germline V gene, CDR1 is SNHLY and CDR2 is FYNNEI. CDR3 length equals 15 residues. CDR3 sequence: CASRGVQGGLEPQHF. The CDR3 bases are TGTGCCAGCAGGGGAGTTCAGGGGGGCTTGGAGCCCCAGCATTTT.

This clone appeared a few times. The chain is built from TRBV28 and TRBJ1-1; D is undetermined. Trimming cost V 2 bases and J 3 bases, with 16 bases left between them. Germline V CDR1 and CDR2: MDHEN, SYDVKM. CDR3 length: 16 residues. Written as DNA, the CDR3 is TGTGCCAGCAGTTTACCGCTTTTTGGCAGGCACACTGAAGCTTTCTTT. Its translation is CASSLPLFGRHTEAFF. Drawing the rest from reference TRBV28 and TRBJ1-1, the complete variable domain is DVKVTQSSRYLVKRTGEKVFLECVQDMDHENMFWYRQDPGLGLRLIYFSYDVKMKEKGDIPEGYSVSREKKERFSLILESASTNQTSMYLCASSLPLFGRHTEAFFGQGTRLTVV.

The V and J genes are TRBV30 and TRBJ2-3; D perhaps matches TRBD1 (7 bases). The CDR3 extends over 14 amino acids. Germline loops: CDR1 GTSNPN, CDR2 SVGIG (reference sequence). V dropped 3 bases and J dropped 5 bases, with 15 bases sitting between them. CDR3 protein: CAWSGGQPLDTQYF. DNA of the CDR3: TGTGCCTGGAGCGGGGGACAGCCCCTAGATACGCAGTATTTT.

The chain carries TRBV5-1 and TRBJ1-4, with 7 nucleotides matching TRBD1. CDR1 is SGHRS, CDR2 YFSETQ, per germline. The CDR3 covers 15 residues. Trimming cost V 3 bases and J 7 bases; bases outside gene matches: 9. CDR3 sequence (DNA): TGCGCCAGCAGCTCGGGATGGGACAGAGGTGAAAAACTGTTTTTT. Protein product: CASSSGWDRGEKLFF. Supplemented by reference TRBV5-1 and TRBJ1-4, the full variable domain reads KAGVTQTPRYLIKTRGQQVTLSCSPISGHRSVSWYQQTPGQGLQFLFEYFSETQRNKGNFPGRFSGRQFSNSRSEMNVSTLELGDSALYLCASSSGWDRGEKLFFGSGTQLSVL.

This chain joins TRBV6-4 and TRBJ2-3, with D maybe TRBD1 (5 bases). The germline V gene has CDR1 MRHNA and CDR2 SNTAGT. The CDR3 totals 15 residues. V lost 2 bases and J 2 bases, leaving 11 bases between the germline ends. The CDR3 bases are TGTGCCAGCAGTGACGTATGGGGCAACACAGATACGCAGTATTTT. Translation gives CASSDVWGNTDTQYF.

V and J are TRBV7-6 and TRBJ2-7; 8 positions agree with TRBD1. This CDR3 is 12 amino acids long. CDR1 and CDR2 (germline): SGHVS, FNYEAQ. J gave up 6 bases and V 4 bases, and 2 bases lay outside the gene matches. In DNA, the CDR3 is TGTGCCAGCAGCTGGACAGGGAGCGAGCAGTACTTC. Translating it yields CASSWTGSEQYF.

V and J are TRBV9 and TRBJ2-2, with D hard to call. Germline CDR1 SGDLS, CDR2 YYNGEE. The V end lost 5 bases, the J end lost 3 bases, and 11 bases lay between the germline ends. The CDR3 has 14 residues. The CDR3 nucleotides read TGTGCCAGCAGTCTACTACCTGACACCGGGGAGCTGTTTTTT. This encodes CASSLLPDTGELFF.

The gene calls are TRBV28 and TRBJ1-5, with 7 bases matching TRBD1. Germline V lookup: CDR1 MDHEN, CDR2 SYDVKM. The CDR3 spans 14 residues. The ends lost 7 bases at V and 7 bases at J; junction bases unmatched: 10. The CDR3 DNA reads as TGTGCCAGCACCTCCAGGACAGGCGCCCAGCCCCAGCATTTT. This translates into CASTSRTGAQPQHF.

The chain has TRBV9 and TRBJ2-6; the D gene is possibly TRBD2 (5 bases). The CDR3 totals 14 residues. Germline CDR1 and CDR2: SGDLS and YYNGEE. V lost 8 bases, J lost 1 base, and 10 bases lay in between. As DNA, the CDR3 is TGTGCCAGTTCTAGGACTTCTGGGGCCAACGTCCTGACTTTC. This codes for CASSRTSGANVLTF.

As concerns this clone: In the same sample, other DNA sequences code for this CDR3. This chain joins TRBV29-1 and TRBJ1-1, with D unclear. The CDR3 is 11 amino acids. Germline V lookup: CDR1 SQVTM, CDR2 ANQGSEA. With 6 bases removed from V and 1 base from J, the gap between germline ends came to 6 bases. CDR3 DNA: TGCAGCGTCCACAGGAACACTGAAGCTTTCTTT. This gives the protein CSVHRNTEAFF. The full variable domain, completed using reference TRBV29-1 and TRBJ1-1, is SAVISQKPSRDICQRGTSLTIQCQVDSQVTMMFWYRQQPGQSLTLIATANQGSEATYESGFVIDKFPISRPNLTFSTLTVSNMSPEDSSIYLCSVHRNTEAFFGQGTRLTVV.

The chain combines TRBV2 with TRBJ1-3, with D possibly being TRBD1 (6 bases). Germline CDR1 and CDR2: SNHLY and FYNNEI. The germline V and J ends were trimmed by 4 bases and 2 bases, with 12 bases remaining between them. This CDR3 is 15 amino acids long. For the CDR3, the DNA is TGTGCCAGCAGTGGAAGGGGGAGCCCTGGAAACACCATATATTTT. Amino acids: CASSGRGSPGNTIYF.

This rearrangement joins TRBV30 to TRBJ1-3; 9 nucleotides align to TRBD1. Germline assignment: CDR1 GTSNPN and CDR2 SVGIG (reference sequence). J gave up 8 bases and V 0 bases, and 8 bases lay outside the gene matches. The CDR3 runs 15 residues. CDR3 nucleotides: TGTGCCTGGAGTGTGGGGACAGGGAGCTTACACACCATATATTTT. Its protein is CAWSVGTGSLHTIYF.

This sequence joins TRBV3-1 (or the pseudogene TRBV3-2) and TRBJ2-1; possibly TRBD1 for D (6 bases). CDR1 and CDR2 (germline): LGHDT, YNNKEL (reference sequence). V lost 6 bases and J 6 bases, leaving 18 bases between the germline ends. This CDR3 has 15 amino acids. The CDR3 nucleotides read TGTGCCAGCAGTATGGGACAATCTTTTTCCAATGAGCAGTTCTTC. Translated, it gives CASSMGQSFSNEQFF.

The chain is built from TRBV18 and TRBJ2-5; no reliable D call. CDR1 and CDR2 from the germline V gene are KGHSH and LQKENI. V was trimmed by 5 bases and J by 1 base, leaving 8 bases between them. CDR3 length: 13 residues. CDR3 coding DNA: TGTGCCAGCTCAGCGATATTCCAAGAGACCCAGTACTTC. It yields the protein CASSAIFQETQYF.

This chain connects TRBV18 to TRBJ1-5; D is possibly TRBD1 (6 bases). The CDR3 extends over 15 amino acids. The germline CDR1 and CDR2 sequences are KGHSH and LQKENI. V was shortened by 6 bases and J by 3 bases, with 15 bases between the two germline ends. The CDR3 bases are TGTGCCAGCTCCACCGGTCCAGGGGTCAATCAGCCCCAGCATTTT. This codes for CASSTGPGVNQPQHF.

This chain joins TRBV27 and TRBJ2-1; 8 bases fit TRBD2. The V segment lost 5 bases and the J segment 4 bases; nucleotides outside the gene matches: 7. The CDR3 covers 15 residues. Germline V gene lookup returns CDR1 MNHEY and CDR2 SMNVEV (reference sequence). The DNA for the CDR3 is TGTGCCAGCAGTCCCCCAGCGGGGGAGTACAATGAGCAGTTCTTC. It codes for CASSPPAGEYNEQFF.